This T cell receptor beta chain comes out of a study of T cell repertoires in cytomegalovirus infection. Across the whole study: Public signatures in TCR beta pointed to CMV infection and matching HLA type. Points from the study as a whole: Identification of carriers of CMV plus the relevant HLA was achieved through cumulative public TCR beta family frequency. HLA-C-restricted TCR beta clonotypes specific for CMV led the ex vivo response.

One entry per CDR3 protein results from TCRdb running MiXCR on the reads. The repertoire holds roughly 640,000 distinct CDR3 sequences, with 24% as singletons. CDR1 is MGHRA, CDR2 YSYEKL, per germline. This CDR3 spans 16 amino acids. The germline V and J ends were trimmed by 1 base and 3 bases, with 13 bases remaining between them. This clonotype has just a few counts. The antigen is unknown. The rearrangement links TRBV4-1 to TRBJ1-5; D call uncertain. The sequence came from a human donor in good health (CMV status not recorded). Some clones in this sample may be carry-over from other donors' samples. Sequencing was performed on CD8+ T cells from PBMCs. CDR3 in DNA: TGCGCCAGCAGCCAAGCAGTAGATCCCATCAATCAGCCCCAGCATTTT. This gives the protein CASSQAVDPINQPQHF.